These 21 T cell receptor beta chains originate from one sample sequenced in a study of blood T cell repertoires in COVID-19. TCRdb's table, derived via immunoSEQ multiplex PCR, lists solely in-frame clones and lacks some. The table includes a few hundred thousand clones, over 85% detected once. The source material was PBMCs or T cells enriched from blood (not recorded which). These TCRs come from a woman aged 45-60 years who had been exposed to COVID-19.

This chain joins TRBV9 and TRBJ2-1; 8 nucleotides match TRBD2. This CDR3 is built from 16 residues. Trimming cost V 3 bases and J 7 bases; bases outside gene matches: 12. The V gene's germline CDR1 is SGDLS and CDR2 YYNGEE. DNA of the CDR3: TGTGCCAGCAGCGCTCCCACGGGGGGGAAGAAAAATGAGCAGTTCTTC. Its translation: CASSAPTGGKKNEQFF.

The CDR3 loop reads CASNLAGPVSNEQFF. The CDR3 bases are TGTGCCAGCAACCTAGCGGGGCCAGTAAGCAATGAGCAGTTCTTC. The chain joins TRBV28 to TRBJ2-1; 9 bases line up with TRBD2. The CDR3 has 15 amino acids. After removal of 7 bases from V and 6 bases from J, the junction contained 10 bases not matched to a gene. CDR1 MDHEN and CDR2 SYDVKM come from the germline V gene.

V gene TRBV3-1 (or the pseudogene TRBV3-2) combines with J gene TRBJ1-2; the D is unclear. This CDR3 has 14 residues. The V gene's germline CDR1 is LGHDT and CDR2 YNNKEL (reference sequence). Trimming took off 4 bases at V and 2 bases at J, with 11 bases between the two ends. The chain's CDR3 is CASSRGLGNYGYTF. The CDR3 DNA follows: TGTGCCAGCAGCCGCGGACTGGGGAACTATGGCTACACCTTC.

The chain links TRBV7-2 to TRBJ2-1, with 8 bases aligning to TRBD1. The germline V gene encodes CDR1 SGHTA and CDR2 FQGNSA. After removal of 0 bases from V and 0 bases from J, the junction contained 7 bases not matched to a gene. CDR3 length: 18 residues. CDR3 nucleotide sequence: TGTGCCAGCAGCTTAGCCCCCGGACAGGGCGGCTCCTACAATGAGCAGTTCTTC. It specifies CASSLAPGQGGSYNEQFF.

This CDR3 reads CASSVGGLEETQYF. In nucleotides, the CDR3 is TGTGCCAGCAGCGTAGGCGGGTTGGAGGAGACCCAGTACTTC. The gene calls are TRBV9 and TRBJ2-5, with a weak D call TRBD2 (5 bases). V lost 0 bases and J lost 5, with 11 bases in between. The CDR3 extends over 14 amino acids. Germline V gene sequence: CDR1 SGDLS, CDR2 YYNGEE.

V gene TRBV25-1 combines with J gene TRBJ2-2; 9 nucleotides line up with TRBD1. The germline V gene encodes CDR1 MGHDK and CDR2 SYGVNS. J lost 2 bases, V lost 6 bases, and 7 bases had no gene match. The CDR3 loop spans 16 amino acids. The CDR3 bases are TGTGCCAGCAGGGAAACAGGGGGCATTAACACCGGGGAGCTGTTTTTT. Its protein product is CASRETGGINTGELFF. Full variable domain (missing parts from reference TRBV25-1 and TRBJ2-2): EADIYQTPRYLVIGTGKKITLECSQTMGHDKMYWYQQDPGMELHLIHYSYGVNSTEKGDLSSESTVSRIRTEHFPLTLESARPSHTSQYLCASRETGGINTGELFFGEGSRLTVL.

This chain links TRBV7-2 with TRBJ1-5; tentatively, D is TRBD1 (6 bases). V lost 7 bases and J 0 bases, leaving 22 bases between the germline ends. The CDR3 loop spans 18 amino acids. Germline CDR1 and CDR2: SGHTA and FQGNSA. The CDR3 DNA sequence: TGTGCCAGCACCCCTTTAGGGGGGGATCTGGTTAGCAATCAGCCCCAGCATTTT. Translated, it gives CASTPLGGDLVSNQPQHF.

The genes are TRBV5-1 and TRBJ2-1; D might be TRBD1 (5 bases). The germline V gene encodes CDR1 SGHRS and CDR2 YFSETQ. V lost 0 bases, J lost 4 bases, and 11 bases lay in between. The CDR3 consists of 15 residues. The DNA for the CDR3 is TGCGCCAGCAGCTTGGTCCGGCAGGGATACAATGAGCAGTTCTTC. It yields the protein CASSLVRQGYNEQFF.

The chain employs TRBV7-9 and TRBJ2-7; tentatively, D is TRBD1 (6 bases). Germline-derived CDR1 and CDR2 are SEHNR and FQNEAQ (reference sequence). This CDR3 has 16 amino acids. Trimming removed 5 bases at V and 0 bases at J, with 17 bases between. The CDR3 DNA sequence: TGTGCCAGCAGCCCGACTTACAGGGCTATCTCCTACGAGCAGTACTTC. Residues: CASSPTYRAISYEQYF.

The chain links TRBV7-9 to TRBJ2-7; no clear D gene. The germline V gene has CDR1 SEHNR and CDR2 FQNEAQ (reference sequence). With 5 bases removed from V and 4 bases from J, the gap between germline ends came to 6 bases. The CDR3 runs 11 residues. The CDR3 DNA reads TGTGCCAGCAGCGTTCAATACGAGCAGTACTTC. This codes for CASSVQYEQYF.

The chain recombines TRBV7-9 with TRBJ1-2, with D perhaps TRBD1 (6 bases). The length of the CDR3 is 13 residues. V was trimmed by 5 bases and J by 2 bases, leaving 9 bases between them. The V gene's germline CDR1 is SEHNR and CDR2 FQNEAQ (reference sequence). As DNA, the CDR3 is TGTGCCAGCAGCATACAGGGAAACTATGGCTACACCTTC. It yields the protein CASSIQGNYGYTF.

The gene calls are TRBV6-1 and TRBJ2-7; 9 bases are a match to TRBD1. The V gene end was trimmed by 0 bases and the J gene end by 3 bases; junction bases not matched to a gene: 15. There are 19 residues in the CDR3. Germline-derived CDR1 and CDR2 are MNHNS and SASEGT. The CDR3 region has the DNA TGTGCCAGCAGTGAAGCGGGGGGACAGGGCTATCGGCTGCTCTACGAGCAGTACTTC. Its translation: CASSEAGGQGYRLLYEQYF.

This clone was observed once. The V call is TRBV3-1 (or the pseudogene TRBV3-2), the J call TRBJ1-4; 9 positions agree with TRBD1. The trim removed 4 bases at V and 6 bases at J, leaving 6 bases unmatched. Germline values: CDR1 LGHDT, CDR2 YNNKEL (reference sequence). The CDR3 length is 15 residues. CDR3 sequence: CASSRTGAADEKLFF. The DNA of the CDR3 is TGTGCCAGCAGCCGGACAGGGGCGGCGGATGAAAAACTGTTTTTT.

V and J are TRBV7-2 and TRBJ2-5; 9 nucleotides agree with TRBD1. J was trimmed by 3 bases and V by 4 bases; bases with no gene match: 3. The CDR3 loop spans 14 amino acids. The germline gives CDR1 SGHTA, CDR2 FQGNSA. CDR3 sequence: CASSSRQGEETQYF. The CDR3, as DNA: TGTGCCAGCAGCTCCCGACAGGGGGAAGAGACCCAGTACTTC.

The gene calls are TRBV4-1 and TRBJ1-4, with 7 bases fitting TRBD1. V shed 4 bases, J shed 8 bases, and the junction held 10 bases outside the gene matches. The CDR3 consists of 15 residues. Germline loops: CDR1 MGHRA, CDR2 YSYEKL. CDR3 in DNA: TGCGCCAGCAGCCCCCCTACAGGGGAAGGCGAAAAACTGTTTTTT. It is translated as CASSPPTGEGEKLFF.

This chain joins TRBV3-1 (or the pseudogene TRBV3-2) and TRBJ1-2; D perhaps matches TRBD1 (5 bases). From germline, CDR1 is LGHDT and CDR2 YNNKEL (reference sequence). CDR3 length: 15 residues. V was cut by 1 base and J by 2 bases, with 11 bases left in between. The CDR3 sequence: CASSQVDTSNYGYTF. CDR3 coding DNA: TGTGCCAGCAGCCAAGTGGACACTTCCAACTATGGCTACACCTTC.

The gene calls are TRBV29-1 and TRBJ2-7; no clear D. Germline CDR1 SQVTM, CDR2 ANQGSEA. CDR3 length: 13 residues. Trimming stripped 4 bases from V and 0 bases from J, with 10 bases between. CDR3 bases: TGCAGCGTTGGAGATCCCATCTCCTACGAGCAGTACTTC. This encodes CSVGDPISYEQYF.

V gene TRBV18 combines with J gene TRBJ1-3, with unresolved D. V was clipped by 3 bases and J by 7 bases, with 13 bases between them. CDR1 and CDR2 from the germline V gene are KGHSH and LQKENI. CDR3 size: 14 residues. CDR3 protein: CASSPQPEANTIYF. The CDR3 DNA is TGTGCCAGCTCACCGCAACCGGAAGCGAACACCATATATTTT.

V gene TRBV2 combines with J gene TRBJ2-7; tentative D call: TRBD1 (6 bases). Germline-derived CDR1 and CDR2 are SNHLY and FYNNEI. The CDR3 is 15 amino acids. Trimming removed 5 bases from V and 3 bases from J, with 17 bases in between. CDR3 amino acids: CASSSTGNTFYEQYF. CDR3 bases: TGTGCCAGCAGTTCGACAGGTAACACCTTCTACGAGCAGTACTTC.

This sequence joins TRBV28 and TRBJ2-7; 7 positions match TRBD2. The ends lost 7 bases at V and 3 bases at J; junction bases unmatched: 15. The CDR3 length is 16 residues. The germline V gene encodes CDR1 MDHEN and CDR2 SYDVKM. CDR3 region: CASTNRGGRMVYEQYF. DNA for the CDR3: TGTGCCAGCACCAACCGGGGAGGGAGGATGGTCTACGAGCAGTACTTC.

The rearrangement links TRBV6-5 to TRBJ2-1; 10 bases fit TRBD1. CDR3 size: 15 residues. With 6 bases clipped from V and 9 bases from J, the junction kept 11 bases outside the gene matches. CDR1 is MNHEY and CDR2 is SVGAGI in the germline V gene. The CDR3 reads CASRDTDRGRGEQFF. Written as DNA, the CDR3 is TGTGCCAGCAGGGACACCGACAGGGGGCGGGGTGAGCAGTTCTTC.